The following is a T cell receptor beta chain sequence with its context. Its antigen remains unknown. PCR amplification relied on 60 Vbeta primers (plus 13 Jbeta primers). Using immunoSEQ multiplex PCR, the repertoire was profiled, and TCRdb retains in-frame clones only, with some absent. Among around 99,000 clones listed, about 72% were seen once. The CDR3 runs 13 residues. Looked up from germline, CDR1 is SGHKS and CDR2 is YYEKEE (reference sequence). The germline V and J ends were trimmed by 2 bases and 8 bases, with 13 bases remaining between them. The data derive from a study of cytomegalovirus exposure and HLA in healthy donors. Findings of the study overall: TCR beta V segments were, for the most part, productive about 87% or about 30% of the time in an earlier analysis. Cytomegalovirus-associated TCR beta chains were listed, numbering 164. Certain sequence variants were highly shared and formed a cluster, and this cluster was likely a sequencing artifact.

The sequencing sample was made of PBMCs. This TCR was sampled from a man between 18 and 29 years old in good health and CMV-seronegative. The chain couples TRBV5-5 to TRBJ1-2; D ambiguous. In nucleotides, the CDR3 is TGTGCCAGCAGCTTTTCTCAGTTTTGCGGCTACACCTTC. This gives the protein CASSFSQFCGYTF.